These T cell receptor beta chains were read from a single sample in a study of cytomegalovirus exposure and HLA in healthy donors. The method was immunoSEQ multiplex PCR; TCRdb's version includes in-frame clones alone and lacks a portion of them. The data show 200,000 or so clones, 75% to 85% seen once. Sequencing used PBMCs. These receptors were obtained from a woman younger than 45 in good health and CMV-seropositive. Both conserved end residues are part of each CDR3. Each record gives: D gene, J gene, V gene, clone size, CDR3 DNA, CDR3 protein. D genes are given only for firm matches. Only some rows state a clone size, as once, few, many or a class for expanded clones.

d_gene: NA; j_gene: TRBJ1-2; v_gene: TRBV30; abundance: NA; CDR3nt: TGTGCCTGGGACATCGCTAACTATGGCTACACCTTC; CDR3aa: CAWDIANYGYTF
d_gene: TRBD1; j_gene: TRBJ2-7; v_gene: TRBV6-5; abundance: NA; CDR3nt: TGTGCCGCAACGGCAGGGGGCGAGCAGTACTTC; CDR3aa: CAATAGGEQYF
d_gene: TRBD2; j_gene: TRBJ2-1; v_gene: TRBV5-1; abundance: NA; CDR3nt: TGCGCCAGCAGGACTAGCGGGACGTACAATGAGCAGTTCTTC; CDR3aa: CASRTSGTYNEQFF
d_gene: NA; j_gene: TRBJ2-7; v_gene: TRBV6-1; abundance: NA; CDR3nt: TGTGCCAGCAGTGAAGTGTGGCGAAGGGGAATAGACGAGCAGTACTTC; CDR3aa: CASSEVWRRGIDEQYF
d_gene: TRBD2; j_gene: TRBJ2-1; v_gene: TRBV27; abundance: few; CDR3nt: TGTGCCAGCAGTTTGGCGGGAGCCCTTTCCTACAATGAGCAGTTCTTC; CDR3aa: CASSLAGALSYNEQFF
d_gene: TRBD1; j_gene: TRBJ1-1; v_gene: TRBV27; abundance: NA; CDR3nt: TGTGCCAGCAGCCAAGACAGGGTCGGCATGAACACTGAAGCTTTCTTT; CDR3aa: CASSQDRVGMNTEAFF
d_gene: NA; j_gene: TRBJ2-5; v_gene: TRBV2; abundance: NA; CDR3nt: TGTGCCAGCAGTTACAGGGTCGCTGGAGAGACCCAGTACTTC; CDR3aa: CASSYRVAGETQYF
d_gene: TRBD1; j_gene: TRBJ1-1; v_gene: TRBV25-1; abundance: NA; CDR3nt: TGTGCCAGCGGACACCTCAGGGGGCGAGGTGTTGACACTGAAGCTTTCTTT; CDR3aa: CASGHLRGRGVDTEAFF
d_gene: NA; j_gene: TRBJ1-2; v_gene: TRBV28; abundance: NA; CDR3nt: TGTGCCAGCAGCAAAAGGGGTTATGGCTACACCTTC; CDR3aa: CASSKRGYGYTF
d_gene: NA; j_gene: TRBJ2-7; v_gene: TRBV6-1; abundance: NA; CDR3nt: TGTGCCAGCAGTGGGACTCTCCCGTCTATCCAGTACTTC; CDR3aa: CASSGTLPSIQYF
d_gene: TRBD2; j_gene: TRBJ2-3; v_gene: TRBV2; abundance: few; CDR3nt: TGTGCCAGCAGTGGGGGCCCGGGACTAGCGGGAGCGCACACAGATACGCAGTATTTT; CDR3aa: CASSGGPGLAGAHTDTQYF
d_gene: NA; j_gene: TRBJ2-7; v_gene: TRBV5-4; abundance: NA; CDR3nt: TGTGCCGGGGGGTGGAGAGGAGACGAGCAGTACTTC; CDR3aa: CAGGWRGDEQYF
d_gene: NA; j_gene: TRBJ2-7; v_gene: TRBV27; abundance: NA; CDR3nt: TGTGCCAGCGGCTACCTCCCTGGAGAAGTCGAGCAGTACTTC; CDR3aa: CASGYLPGEVEQYF
d_gene: TRBD1; j_gene: TRBJ1-2; v_gene: TRBV7-3; abundance: NA; CDR3nt: TGTGCCAGCAGCTTCTCGGGACAGGGGAATGGCTACACCTTC; CDR3aa: CASSFSGQGNGYTF
d_gene: TRBD2; j_gene: TRBJ2-2; v_gene: TRBV11-2; abundance: NA; CDR3nt: TGTGCCAGCAGCTTAGGGCTAGCGGGAGGGCCCACCGGGGAGCTGTTTTTT; CDR3aa: CASSLGLAGGPTGELFF
d_gene: NA; j_gene: TRBJ2-3; v_gene: TRBV6-7; abundance: NA; CDR3nt: TGTGCCAGCGGAGACGCAGATACGCAGTATTTT; CDR3aa: CASGDADTQYF
d_gene: NA; j_gene: TRBJ2-4; v_gene: TRBV11-3; abundance: few; CDR3nt: TGTGCCAACGGGGTTTCGAAAAACATTCAGTACTTC; CDR3aa: CANGVSKNIQYF
d_gene: TRBD2; j_gene: TRBJ2-5; v_gene: TRBV7-9; abundance: NA; CDR3nt: TGTGCCAGCAGCTTAAGAGCGGGAGGGCTCGAGACCCAGTACTTC; CDR3aa: CASSLRAGGLETQYF
d_gene: NA; j_gene: TRBJ1-3; v_gene: TRBV5-6; abundance: NA; CDR3nt: TGTGCCAGCAGCCCCACTTCTGGAAACACCATATATTTT; CDR3aa: CASSPTSGNTIYF
d_gene: NA; j_gene: TRBJ2-7; v_gene: TRBV10-3; abundance: few; CDR3nt: TGTGCCATCAGTGAGATGACTATGGCTGTTAATCGAGAGCAGTACTTC; CDR3aa: CAISEMTMAVNREQYF
d_gene: NA; j_gene: TRBJ2-7; v_gene: TRBV28; abundance: NA; CDR3nt: TGTGCCAGCAGTTCCGCGGGGGCGGGAGTCAAGGAGCAGTACTTC; CDR3aa: CASSSAGAGVKEQYF
d_gene: NA; j_gene: TRBJ1-1; v_gene: TRBV29-1; abundance: NA; CDR3nt: TGCAGCGTTGGAGCCTTTCGGGTCTTTGAGGGAAGTGACACTGAAGCTTTCTTT; CDR3aa: CSVGAFRVFEGSDTEAFF
d_gene: TRBD2; j_gene: TRBJ2-7; v_gene: TRBV9; abundance: few; CDR3nt: TGTGCCAGCAGCACGGGACTAGCGGGCTCCTACGAGCAGTACTTC; CDR3aa: CASSTGLAGSYEQYF
d_gene: NA; j_gene: TRBJ2-7; v_gene: TRBV19; abundance: many; CDR3nt: TGTGCCAGTAGTATAGATACAGCCCTCTCCTACGAGCAGTACTTC; CDR3aa: CASSIDTALSYEQYF
d_gene: NA; j_gene: TRBJ2-1; v_gene: TRBV11-3; abundance: NA; CDR3nt: TGTGCCAGCAGCTTCCCTTTACTAGTATTCGTAAATGAGCAGTTCTTC; CDR3aa: CASSFPLLVFVNEQFF
d_gene: NA; j_gene: TRBJ2-2; v_gene: TRBV19; abundance: NA; CDR3nt: TGTGCCAGTAGTGACAGAGCGAACACCGGGGAGCTGTTTTTT; CDR3aa: CASSDRANTGELFF
d_gene: TRBD1; j_gene: TRBJ1-1; v_gene: TRBV12-5; abundance: many; CDR3nt: TGTGCTAGTGTCCAAACCGGGACAGGGGGCGCGAACACTGAAGCTTTCTTT; CDR3aa: CASVQTGTGGANTEAFF
d_gene: NA; j_gene: TRBJ1-2; v_gene: TRBV27; abundance: NA; CDR3nt: TGTGCCAGCAGCAACAGCCCGAATGGCTACACCTTC; CDR3aa: CASSNSPNGYTF
d_gene: TRBD1; j_gene: TRBJ1-1; v_gene: TRBV7-6; abundance: NA; CDR3nt: TGTGCCAGCAGCAGACAGGGGGCTAATACTGAAGCTTTCTTT; CDR3aa: CASSRQGANTEAFF
d_gene: NA; j_gene: TRBJ2-2; v_gene: TRBV20-1; abundance: NA; CDR3nt: TGCAGTGCTCCGGGGGTCGGGGAGCTGTTTTTT; CDR3aa: CSAPGVGELFF
d_gene: TRBD2; j_gene: TRBJ2-1; v_gene: TRBV4-2; abundance: NA; CDR3nt: TGTGCCAGCAGCCAATCAGTCAGCGGGAGTCTCTACAATGAGCAGTTCTTC; CDR3aa: CASSQSVSGSLYNEQFF
d_gene: TRBD1; j_gene: TRBJ2-7; v_gene: TRBV7-3; abundance: NA; CDR3nt: TGTGCCAGCAGCTTTACGGGACAGGGAAGCGAGCAGTACTTC; CDR3aa: CASSFTGQGSEQYF
d_gene: NA; j_gene: TRBJ1-5; v_gene: TRBV19; abundance: NA; CDR3nt: TGTGCCAGTAGTATACGGGGAAATAGCAATCAGCCCCAGCATTTT; CDR3aa: CASSIRGNSNQPQHF
d_gene: NA; j_gene: TRBJ2-7; v_gene: TRBV5-1; abundance: NA; CDR3nt: TGCGCCAGCAGCCCCCGGAAGGGGGATCAAAGCTCCTACGAGCAGTACTTC; CDR3aa: CASSPRKGDQSSYEQYF
d_gene: TRBD1; j_gene: TRBJ1-1; v_gene: TRBV10-1; abundance: NA; CDR3nt: TGCGCCAGCAAAGGGACAGACACTGAAGCTTTCTTT; CDR3aa: CASKGTDTEAFF
d_gene: TRBD1; j_gene: TRBJ1-2; v_gene: TRBV19; abundance: NA; CDR3nt: TGTGCCAGTAGTATAAGGGGGCAGAACTATGGCTACACCTTC; CDR3aa: CASSIRGQNYGYTF
d_gene: TRBD1; j_gene: TRBJ1-5; v_gene: TRBV6-5; abundance: NA; CDR3nt: TGTGCCAGCAGTACAGGGGAGTATCAGCCCCAGCATTTT; CDR3aa: CASSTGEYQPQHF
d_gene: NA; j_gene: TRBJ1-2; v_gene: TRBV4-1; abundance: NA; CDR3nt: TGCGCCAGCAGCCGCTCCCCCGAGGGGGTCTATGGCTACACCTTC; CDR3aa: CASSRSPEGVYGYTF
d_gene: NA; j_gene: TRBJ2-7; v_gene: TRBV30; abundance: NA; CDR3nt: TGTGCCTGGAAGACAGCTTACGAGCAGTACTTC; CDR3aa: CAWKTAYEQYF
d_gene: NA; j_gene: TRBJ1-1; v_gene: TRBV6-5; abundance: NA; CDR3nt: TGTGCCAGCAGTTACGAGGGTTGGAACACTGAAGCTTTCTTT; CDR3aa: CASSYEGWNTEAFF
d_gene: TRBD2; j_gene: TRBJ2-3; v_gene: TRBV6-5; abundance: NA; CDR3nt: TGTGCCAGCAGGGTCGGGACTAGGGGAACGCAGTATTTT; CDR3aa: CASRVGTRGTQYF
d_gene: NA; j_gene: TRBJ1-1; v_gene: TRBV30; abundance: few; CDR3nt: TGTGCCTGGAGTGTAGCGGGGACTGAAGCTTTCTTT; CDR3aa: CAWSVAGTEAFF
d_gene: TRBD1; j_gene: TRBJ2-2; v_gene: TRBV6-6; abundance: few; CDR3nt: TGTGCCAGCAGTTTCCCGGGGACAGGGGACACCGGGGAGCTGTTTTTT; CDR3aa: CASSFPGTGDTGELFF
d_gene: TRBD1; j_gene: TRBJ2-3; v_gene: TRBV19; abundance: NA; CDR3nt: TGTGCCAGTAGTAATACCCCGGACAGGGGGGATACGCAGTATTTT; CDR3aa: CASSNTPDRGDTQYF
d_gene: TRBD1; j_gene: TRBJ1-1; v_gene: TRBV6-4; abundance: NA; CDR3nt: TGTGCCAGCAGTGCCGTTGGACAGGGGGGCAGCGAAGCTTTCTTT; CDR3aa: CASSAVGQGGSEAFF
d_gene: TRBD1; j_gene: TRBJ1-2; v_gene: TRBV30; abundance: NA; CDR3nt: TGTGCCTGGAGGGTGACAGGGAATATTTATGGCTACACCTTC; CDR3aa: CAWRVTGNIYGYTF
d_gene: NA; j_gene: TRBJ2-7; v_gene: TRBV4-2; abundance: many; CDR3nt: TGTGCCAGCAGCAAACAGGGCGAATCCTACGAGCAGTACTTC; CDR3aa: CASSKQGESYEQYF
d_gene: NA; j_gene: TRBJ2-5; v_gene: TRBV2; abundance: NA; CDR3nt: TGTGCCAGCAGCCCCGATCCGTGGCTGGAGACCCAGTACTTC; CDR3aa: CASSPDPWLETQYF
d_gene: TRBD2; j_gene: TRBJ2-1; v_gene: TRBV19; abundance: NA; CDR3nt: TGTGCCAGCTCCGGACTAGCGGGAGCCAATGAGCAGTTCTTC; CDR3aa: CASSGLAGANEQFF
d_gene: TRBD1; j_gene: TRBJ2-7; v_gene: TRBV7-8; abundance: NA; CDR3nt: TGTGCCAGCAGCGACGGGACAGGGGGCGTTTTGGGGCAGTACTTC; CDR3aa: CASSDGTGGVLGQYF
d_gene: NA; j_gene: TRBJ2-7; v_gene: TRBV5-1; abundance: NA; CDR3nt: TGCGCCAGCAGCTTCGGGGCCTACGAGCAGTACTTC; CDR3aa: CASSFGAYEQYF
d_gene: NA; j_gene: TRBJ2-5; v_gene: TRBV28; abundance: NA; CDR3nt: TGTGCCAGCAGCCGTGGACATCCGAAAGAGACCCAGTACTTC; CDR3aa: CASSRGHPKETQYF
d_gene: NA; j_gene: TRBJ2-4; v_gene: TRBV18; abundance: many; CDR3nt: TGTGCCAGCTCACCCCTTGCCGGAAACATTCAGTACTTC; CDR3aa: CASSPLAGNIQYF
d_gene: NA; j_gene: TRBJ1-3; v_gene: TRBV5-1; abundance: NA; CDR3nt: TGCGCCAGCAGCTTGGCGGCAGGGGGAAACACCATATATTTT; CDR3aa: CASSLAAGGNTIYF
d_gene: NA; j_gene: TRBJ2-3; v_gene: TRBV7-9; abundance: NA; CDR3nt: TGTGCCAGCAGCTTAGGGTGGGGGGAGGATACGCAGTATTTT; CDR3aa: CASSLGWGEDTQYF